A selection of T cell receptor beta chains follows, all from one sample in a study of cytomegalovirus exposure and HLA in healthy donors. Sequencing was performed with immunoSEQ multiplex PCR; in TCRdb, only in-frame clones are kept and a portion is missing. The table shows about 240,000 clones, with about 77% occurring only once. Sequenced input: PBMCs. The receptors come from a boy younger than 18 in good health and CMV-seronegative. CDR3s include the opening cysteine and the closing phenylalanine or tryptophan. Fields, in order: V gene, D gene, J gene, clone size, CDR3 DNA, CDR3 protein. D genes are given only for firm matches. Expanded clones are given a class, and other clones once, few, many or no size at all.

v_gene: TRBV6-1
d_gene: TRBD1
j_gene: TRBJ1-6
abundance: -
CDR3nt: TGTGCCGGGATGAGGGGACAGGGAAGGAATTCACCCCTCCACTTT
CDR3aa: CAGMRGQGRNSPLHF

v_gene: TRBV7-2
d_gene: -
j_gene: TRBJ1-1
abundance: -
CDR3nt: TGTGCCAGCAGCTTAGTAGGGGGAAACACTGAAGCTTTCTTT
CDR3aa: CASSLVGGNTEAFF

v_gene: TRBV5-5
d_gene: -
j_gene: TRBJ1-6
abundance: -
CDR3nt: TGTGCCAGCAGCCTAGGTTCGGATTCACCCCTCCACTTT
CDR3aa: CASSLGSDSPLHF

v_gene: TRBV7-6
d_gene: TRBD1
j_gene: TRBJ2-3
abundance: -
CDR3nt: TGTGCCAGCAGCTCCGGTCAACAGGGGGCGACAGATACGCAGTATTTT
CDR3aa: CASSSGQQGATDTQYF

v_gene: TRBV30
d_gene: -
j_gene: TRBJ1-6
abundance: -
CDR3nt: TGTGCCTGGAGTATTGGATATCGACAGGTATATTCACCCCTCCACTTT
CDR3aa: CAWSIGYRQVYSPLHF

v_gene: TRBV2
d_gene: -
j_gene: TRBJ1-1
abundance: -
CDR3nt: TGTGCCAGCAGTAAGTACGACAGCACTGAAGCTTTCTTT
CDR3aa: CASSKYDSTEAFF

v_gene: TRBV11-2
d_gene: -
j_gene: TRBJ1-1
abundance: -
CDR3nt: TGTGCCAGCAGCTTGAGGATAGCCGCTGAAGCTTTCTTT
CDR3aa: CASSLRIAAEAFF

v_gene: TRBV5-4
d_gene: -
j_gene: TRBJ1-1
abundance: -
CDR3nt: TGTGCCAGCAGCGTCTGGAGGAACACTGAAGCTTTCTTT
CDR3aa: CASSVWRNTEAFF

v_gene: TRBV2
d_gene: -
j_gene: TRBJ2-7
abundance: -
CDR3nt: TGTGCCAGCAGTCCCCAGGTCGGGGTAGCGAGATGGTACGAGCAGTACTTC
CDR3aa: CASSPQVGVARWYEQYF

v_gene: TRBV7-9
d_gene: -
j_gene: TRBJ1-6
abundance: -
CDR3nt: TGTTCCAGCAGCTTGGAGGTACCCTATAATTCACCCCTCCACTTT
CDR3aa: CSSSLEVPYNSPLHF

v_gene: TRBV19
d_gene: TRBD1
j_gene: TRBJ1-1
abundance: -
CDR3nt: TGTGCCAGTAATCCCCCGACAGGGAGGAGAGGAGACACTGAAGCTTTCTTT
CDR3aa: CASNPPTGRRGDTEAFF

v_gene: TRBV18
d_gene: TRBD1
j_gene: TRBJ1-1
abundance: -
CDR3nt: TGTGCCAGCTCACAGGGGGCCGGCACTGAAGCTTTCTTT
CDR3aa: CASSQGAGTEAFF

v_gene: TRBV9
d_gene: -
j_gene: TRBJ1-5
abundance: -
CDR3nt: TGTGCCAGCAGCGTAGAATCAGGGTTTAATCAGCCCCAGCATTTT
CDR3aa: CASSVESGFNQPQHF

v_gene: TRBV2
d_gene: TRBD1
j_gene: TRBJ1-1
abundance: -
CDR3nt: TGTGCCAGCAATACAGGGGTGAACACTGAAGCTTTCTTT
CDR3aa: CASNTGVNTEAFF

v_gene: TRBV7-9
d_gene: -
j_gene: TRBJ2-7
abundance: -
CDR3nt: TGTGCCAGCAGCTTAGTTCCTCGACAGGCCGGTCTCCACGAGCAGTACTTC
CDR3aa: CASSLVPRQAGLHEQYF

v_gene: TRBV10-1
d_gene: TRBD2
j_gene: TRBJ2-1
abundance: -
CDR3nt: TGCGCCAGCAGTGCTTGGGGGGGTGACTACAATGAGCAGTTCTTC
CDR3aa: CASSAWGGDYNEQFF

v_gene: TRBV7-2
d_gene: TRBD2
j_gene: TRBJ2-4
abundance: once
CDR3nt: TGTGCCAGCAGCTTAGCCCTGGTAACTAGCGGGAGAAACATTCAGTACTTC
CDR3aa: CASSLALVTSGRNIQYF

v_gene: TRBV7-9
d_gene: TRBD2
j_gene: TRBJ2-5
abundance: once
CDR3nt: TGTGCCAGCAGCTTAGCGGGGGGGGAGACCCAGTACTTC
CDR3aa: CASSLAGGETQYF

v_gene: TRBV5-1
d_gene: -
j_gene: TRBJ1-1
abundance: -
CDR3nt: TGCGCCAGCAGCTTCAAGGGGCGCACTGAAGCTTTCTTT
CDR3aa: CASSFKGRTEAFF

v_gene: TRBV9
d_gene: TRBD2
j_gene: TRBJ2-3
abundance: -
CDR3nt: TGTGCCAGCAGCACCCTCGAGGGACTAGCGGAAGAATTCACAGATACGCAGTATTTT
CDR3aa: CASSTLEGLAEEFTDTQYF

v_gene: TRBV15
d_gene: -
j_gene: TRBJ2-7
abundance: -
CDR3nt: TGTGCCACCAGCACGTCGGACAGTGGTCGACCCCATAGCTCCTACGAGCAGTACTTC
CDR3aa: CATSTSDSGRPHSSYEQYF

v_gene: TRBV6-6
d_gene: TRBD1
j_gene: TRBJ1-6
abundance: -
CDR3nt: TGTGCCAGCAGTTACGGGTATAGGGGACAGGGTTCACCCCTCCACTTT
CDR3aa: CASSYGYRGQGSPLHF

v_gene: TRBV5-1
d_gene: -
j_gene: TRBJ2-1
abundance: -
CDR3nt: TGCGCCAGCAGCCCGCCGTCAGGAGGTGAGCAGTTCTTC
CDR3aa: CASSPPSGGEQFF

v_gene: TRBV5-6
d_gene: TRBD2
j_gene: TRBJ2-3
abundance: -
CDR3nt: TGTGCCAGCAGCTTGAGTCTAGCGGGAGCAGTACGGACAGATACGCAGTATTTT
CDR3aa: CASSLSLAGAVRTDTQYF

v_gene: TRBV5-1
d_gene: TRBD1
j_gene: TRBJ2-7
abundance: -
CDR3nt: TGCGCCAGCAGCTTGGGACAGGGGGCTGTCTACGAGCAGTACTTC
CDR3aa: CASSLGQGAVYEQYF

v_gene: TRBV13
d_gene: -
j_gene: TRBJ1-3
abundance: few
CDR3nt: TGTGCCAGCAGCTTAGGAACCGGCTCTGGAAACACCATATATTTT
CDR3aa: CASSLGTGSGNTIYF

v_gene: TRBV11-3
d_gene: -
j_gene: TRBJ1-1
abundance: few
CDR3nt: TGTGCCAGCAGCTTAGAAGTTTGGGCGGGGAACACTGAAGCTTTCTTT
CDR3aa: CASSLEVWAGNTEAFF

v_gene: TRBV19
d_gene: -
j_gene: TRBJ2-1
abundance: -
CDR3nt: TGTGCCAGTAGTATTCCCCTAGGGGGCTCCTACAATGAGCAGTTCTTC
CDR3aa: CASSIPLGGSYNEQFF

v_gene: TRBV9
d_gene: -
j_gene: TRBJ2-3
abundance: -
CDR3nt: TGTGCCAGCGGGGGAACAGGGTCCACAGATACGCAGTATTTT
CDR3aa: CASGGTGSTDTQYF

v_gene: TRBV7-6
d_gene: TRBD1
j_gene: TRBJ2-2
abundance: once
CDR3nt: TGTGCCAGCTCATTACCGGGACAGGGGGCTCCCGGGGAGCTGTTTTTT
CDR3aa: CASSLPGQGAPGELFF

v_gene: TRBV6-5
d_gene: -
j_gene: TRBJ1-1
abundance: -
CDR3nt: TGTGCCAGCAGCCCAACCACGGGAACCACTGAAGCTTTCTTT
CDR3aa: CASSPTTGTTEAFF

v_gene: TRBV7-2
d_gene: TRBD1
j_gene: TRBJ1-1
abundance: few
CDR3nt: TGTGCCAGCAGCTTATCACAGGGGGCTTTCACTGAAGCTTTCTTT
CDR3aa: CASSLSQGAFTEAFF

v_gene: TRBV11-2
d_gene: -
j_gene: TRBJ2-1
abundance: -
CDR3nt: TGTGCCAGCAGCTCTACAGGGACCCACAAATATGAGCAGTTCTTC
CDR3aa: CASSSTGTHKYEQFF

v_gene: TRBV6-1
d_gene: TRBD2
j_gene: TRBJ2-3
abundance: -
CDR3nt: TGTGCCAGCAGTGAAGGGGCGGGGGGGCAAGATACGCAGTATTTT
CDR3aa: CASSEGAGGQDTQYF

v_gene: TRBV5-1
d_gene: TRBD2
j_gene: TRBJ2-2
abundance: -
CDR3nt: TGCGCCAGCAGCTCAGGCGTGACTAGCGGGGGGACGAACACCGGGGAGCTGTTTTTT
CDR3aa: CASSSGVTSGGTNTGELFF

v_gene: TRBV11-3
d_gene: -
j_gene: TRBJ2-5
abundance: -
CDR3nt: TGTGCCAGCAGCTTACTCGGTATGACCCAGTACTTC
CDR3aa: CASSLLGMTQYF

v_gene: TRBV6-1
d_gene: TRBD1
j_gene: TRBJ2-7
abundance: -
CDR3nt: TGTGCCAGCAGTGAATCGGGGACAGGGACTTACTTC
CDR3aa: CASSESGTGTYF

v_gene: TRBV6-1
d_gene: TRBD2
j_gene: TRBJ2-7
abundance: -
CDR3nt: TGTGCCAGCAGCGGACTAGCGGGAAGCCACGAGCAGTACTTC
CDR3aa: CASSGLAGSHEQYF

v_gene: TRBV18
d_gene: TRBD1
j_gene: TRBJ1-3
abundance: -
CDR3nt: TGTGCCAGCTCACTTACAGGGGGCGCCTCTGGAAACACCATATATTTT
CDR3aa: CASSLTGGASGNTIYF

v_gene: TRBV6-1
d_gene: -
j_gene: TRBJ2-7
abundance: few
CDR3nt: TGTGCCAGCAGTGAAAGAGGCTTCGTATACTACGAGCAGTACTTC
CDR3aa: CASSERGFVYYEQYF